This TCR beta chain was observed in a study of vaccination and CD4 T cells after COVID-19. Study context: Drawing of post-COVID samples took place a median roughly 95 days after diagnosis (range 35 to 161).

Study-level results: Convalescent patients had a median about 88% of post-vaccine SARS-CoV-2-reactive clones that were detected only after vaccination, not before it.

On this clonotype itself: Its antigen remains unknown.

Treatment noted: roughly ten-day PBMC culture with coronavirus spike peptide pools or control peptides (ViraFEST assay). Expanded clonotypes were found by TCR sequencing after peptide-pool stimulation (ViraFEST). With 5 bases removed from V and 0 bases from J, the gap between germline ends came to 18 bases. The CDR3 runs to 18 residues. Germline V gives CDR1 KGHDR, CDR2 SFDVKD. An Oncomine TCR Beta short-read assay was used to sequence the DNA from cultured CD4+ T cells. TCRdb processed the PCR reads anew with MiXCR; each CDR3 protein has one entry. The data hold approximately 12,000 distinct CDR3 sequences, with around 20% observed a single time.

The origin of this receptor is a human donor who received a COVID-19 vaccine. The chain links TRBV24-1 to TRBJ2-2; D possibly uses TRBD1 or TRBD2 (7 bases each). The specimen was CD4+ T cells from blood, cultured in vitro, collected before SARS-CoV-2 vaccination. The CDR3 nucleotides read TGTGCCACCAGTGTCCCCAGGGGGGGTACCTCGAACACCGGGGAGCTGTTTTTT. It yields the protein CATSVPRGGTSNTGELFF.